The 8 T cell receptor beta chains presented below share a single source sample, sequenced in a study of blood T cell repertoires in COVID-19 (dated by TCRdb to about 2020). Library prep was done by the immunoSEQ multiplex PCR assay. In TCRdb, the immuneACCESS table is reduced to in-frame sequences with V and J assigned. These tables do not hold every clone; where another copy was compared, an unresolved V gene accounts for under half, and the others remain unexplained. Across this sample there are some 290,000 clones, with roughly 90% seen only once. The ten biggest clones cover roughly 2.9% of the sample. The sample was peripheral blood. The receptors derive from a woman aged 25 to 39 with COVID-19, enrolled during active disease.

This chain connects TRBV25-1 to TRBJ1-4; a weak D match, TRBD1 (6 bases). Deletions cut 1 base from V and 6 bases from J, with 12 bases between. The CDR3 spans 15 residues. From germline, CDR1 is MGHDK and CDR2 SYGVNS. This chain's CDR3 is CASSESQGWDEKLFF. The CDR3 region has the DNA TGTGCCAGCAGTGAATCCCAGGGGTGGGATGAAAAACTGTTTTTT.

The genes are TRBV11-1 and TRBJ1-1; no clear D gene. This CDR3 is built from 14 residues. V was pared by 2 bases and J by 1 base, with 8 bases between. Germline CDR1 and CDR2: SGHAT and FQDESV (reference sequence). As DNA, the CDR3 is TGTGCCAGCAGCTTAAGACTGCAGAACACTGAAGCTTTCTTT. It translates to CASSLRLQNTEAFF.

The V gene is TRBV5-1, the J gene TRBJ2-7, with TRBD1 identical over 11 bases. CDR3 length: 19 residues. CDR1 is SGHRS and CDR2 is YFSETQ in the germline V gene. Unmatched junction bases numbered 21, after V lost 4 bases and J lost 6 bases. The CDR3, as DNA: TGCGCCAGCAGCACCGGACAGGGGGCAAGTTGGCGTGTAAAGGGCGAGCAGTACTTC. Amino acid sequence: CASSTGQGASWRVKGEQYF.

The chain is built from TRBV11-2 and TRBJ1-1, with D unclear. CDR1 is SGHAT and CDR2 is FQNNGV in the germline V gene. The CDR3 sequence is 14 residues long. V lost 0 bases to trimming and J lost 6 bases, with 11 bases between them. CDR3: CASSLDRGHSEAFF. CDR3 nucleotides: TGTGCCAGCAGCTTAGATCGAGGCCATTCTGAAGCTTTCTTT.

The CDR3 loop is CASSFAGLAGPTGEQFF. As DNA, the CDR3 is TGTGCCAGCAGTTTCGCCGGACTAGCTGGGCCAACAGGTGAGCAGTTCTTC. This chain links TRBV27 with TRBJ2-1; 8 bases agree with TRBD2. The germline CDR1 and CDR2 sequences are MNHEY and SMNVEV (reference sequence). The CDR3 spans 17 residues. J lost 9 bases, V lost 3 bases, and 16 bases had no gene match.

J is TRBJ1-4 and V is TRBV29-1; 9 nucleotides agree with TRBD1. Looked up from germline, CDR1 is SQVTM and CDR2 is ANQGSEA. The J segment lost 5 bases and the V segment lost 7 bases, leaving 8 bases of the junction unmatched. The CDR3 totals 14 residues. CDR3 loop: CSASSTGGNEKLFF. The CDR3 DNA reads TGCAGCGCTTCCTCGACAGGGGGGAATGAAAAACTGTTTTTT.

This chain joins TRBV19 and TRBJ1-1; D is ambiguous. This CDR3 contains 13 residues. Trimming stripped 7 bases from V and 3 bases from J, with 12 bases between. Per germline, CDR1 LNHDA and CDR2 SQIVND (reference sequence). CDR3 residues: CASKFQRDTEAFF. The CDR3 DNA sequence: TGTGCCAGTAAGTTTCAGCGGGACACTGAAGCTTTCTTT. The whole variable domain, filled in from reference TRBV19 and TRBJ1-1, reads DGGITQSPKYLFRKEGQNVTLSCEQNLNHDAMYWYRQDPGQGLRLIYYSQIVNDFQKGDIAEGYSVSREKKESFPLTVTSAQKNPTAFYLCASKFQRDTEAFFGQGTRLTVV.

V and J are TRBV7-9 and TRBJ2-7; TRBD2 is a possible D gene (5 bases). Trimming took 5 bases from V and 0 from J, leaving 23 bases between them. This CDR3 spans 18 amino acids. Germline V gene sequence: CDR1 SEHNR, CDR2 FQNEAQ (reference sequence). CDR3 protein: CASSPMNRGGLLSYEQYF. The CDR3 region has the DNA TGTGCCAGCAGCCCGATGAACCGTGGCGGGTTACTCTCCTACGAGCAGTACTTC.